This TCR beta chain was observed in a study of blood T cell repertoires in COVID-19 (dated by TCRdb to the early 2020s). As for the study more broadly: The collaborator samples originated in the United States, Italy and Spain and spanned the acute and convalescent phases of COVID-19. The repertoires were made available in a free public database intended to serve as a resource for research on the immune response to SARS-CoV-2. Where available, HLA class I and class II types were taken from metadata supplied by the sample provider and were not determined by assay-based typing. Sample metadata almost always included a de-identified subject ID, COVID-19 status, age in years and sex. The prospective study material was composed of cDNA or gDNA derived from T cells, B-cell-depleted T cells, or PBMCs. The samples were drawn from the first 160 participants of the ongoing ImmuneRACE study and from more than 1,000 subjects provided by 6 global collaborators. The dataset comprised deeply sampled blood TCRbeta repertoires from subjects exposed to, actively infected with, or recovered from COVID-19.

About this clone itself: What this receptor recognizes is not known. Base quality data are lacking; no much larger clone is found one base away.

On the study overall, not on this receptor specifically: The quantity of clinical and demographic metadata differed by source and by participant and was supplied without curation.

Enrolling through a virtual design, the prospective study's participants ranged in age from roughly 18 to 90 years and lived across about two dozen United States geographic areas. To assign participants to cohorts, the prospective study relied on clinical history that participants themselves reported in a screening survey and a study questionnaire. For ImmuneRACE Cohort 3, a participant was defined as recovered based on two consecutive negative NP/OP PCR tests, clearance by a healthcare professional, or resolution of symptoms. Mobile phlebotomists in the prospective study collected whole blood, serum and a nasopharyngeal or oropharyngeal swab from every participant. Prospective study participants could optionally give additional blood draws and questionnaires over an approximately 2-month period. Prospective study blood samples were shipped either frozen or at room temperature before DNA extraction.

The immunoSEQ Assay, a bias-controlled multiplex PCR, was used to amplify TCRbeta CDR3 regions from genomic DNA. The study's own analysis went as follows. The number of nucleated cells in each sample was estimated by amplification of reference gene primers within the assay. To quantify the absolute abundance of each unique TCRbeta CDR3 rearrangement, sequence reads were collapsed and filtered. For each sample, productive Simpson clonality was calculated as the square root of Simpson's diversity index over productive rearrangements. Sourced from immuneACCESS, this table was stored by TCRdb with only in-frame sequences that have V and J called. A share of the clones is absent; for the studies checked, an unresolved V gene accounts for under half, and the remainder has no known explanation. The DNA gave D and trimming, while V, J and clone size come from that table. Here the sample has about 320,000 clones; about 88% occur a single time. Roughly 2.6% of the sample is held by the ten biggest clonotypes.

According to the germline V gene (reference sequence), CDR1 reads LNHDA and CDR2 reads SQIVND. The cysteine opens and the phenylalanine closes a CDR3 of 11 amino acids. CDR3 DNA is the only sequence kept; it has 33 bases, read in frame from the first base. V sheds 5 bases and J sheds 2 bases, leaving 4 bases between their ends. The TCR was taken from a man in his sixties who had recovered from COVID-19. The sequence is built from TRBV19 and TRBJ2-7, with the D gene too uncertain to name. The sequenced material came from PBMCs or T cells enriched from blood (not recorded which). The CDR3 corresponds to CASSFAYEQYF. The bases are TGTGCCAGTAGTTTCGCCTACGAGCAGTACTTC. The reference TRBV19 and TRBJ2-7 proteins fill in what lies around the CDR3, so the full variable domain reads DGGITQSPKYLFRKEGQNVTLSCEQNLNHDAMYWYRQDPGQGLRLIYYSQIVNDFQKGDIAEGYSVSREKKESFPLTVTSAQKNPTAFYLCASSFAYEQYFGPGTRLTVT.